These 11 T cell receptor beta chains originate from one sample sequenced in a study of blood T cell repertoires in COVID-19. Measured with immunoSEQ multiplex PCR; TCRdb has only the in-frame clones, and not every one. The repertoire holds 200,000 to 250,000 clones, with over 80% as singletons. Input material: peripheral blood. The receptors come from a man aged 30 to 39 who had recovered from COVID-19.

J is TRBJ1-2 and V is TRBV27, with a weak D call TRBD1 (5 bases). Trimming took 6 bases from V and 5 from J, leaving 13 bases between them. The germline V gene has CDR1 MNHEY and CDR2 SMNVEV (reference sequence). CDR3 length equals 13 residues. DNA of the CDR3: TGTGCCAGCAGAATGGGGCGCTCATATGGCTACACCTTC. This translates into CASRMGRSYGYTF.

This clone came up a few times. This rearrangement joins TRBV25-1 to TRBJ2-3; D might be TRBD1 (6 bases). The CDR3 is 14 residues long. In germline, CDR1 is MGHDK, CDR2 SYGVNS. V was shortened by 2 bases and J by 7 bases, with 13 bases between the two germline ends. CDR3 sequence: CASSETGIINTQYF. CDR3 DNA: TGTGCCAGCAGTGAAACAGGGATCATCAATACGCAGTATTTT. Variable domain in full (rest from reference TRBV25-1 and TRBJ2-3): EADIYQTPRYLVIGTGKKITLECSQTMGHDKMYWYQQDPGMELHLIHYSYGVNSTEKGDLSSESTVSRIRTEHFPLTLESARPSHTSQYLCASSETGIINTQYFGPGTRLTVL.

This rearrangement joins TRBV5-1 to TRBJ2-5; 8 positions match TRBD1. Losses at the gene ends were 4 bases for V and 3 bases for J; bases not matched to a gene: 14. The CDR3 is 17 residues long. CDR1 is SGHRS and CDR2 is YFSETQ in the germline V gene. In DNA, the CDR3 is TGCGCCAGCAGCCTCTGGGACAGGTCGAGGGGGGAAGAGACCCAGTACTTC. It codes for CASSLWDRSRGEETQYF. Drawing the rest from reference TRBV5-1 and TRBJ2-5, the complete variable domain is KAGVTQTPRYLIKTRGQQVTLSCSPISGHRSVSWYQQTPGQGLQFLFEYFSETQRNKGNFPGRFSGRQFSNSRSEMNVSTLELGDSALYLCASSLWDRSRGEETQYFGPGTRLLVL.

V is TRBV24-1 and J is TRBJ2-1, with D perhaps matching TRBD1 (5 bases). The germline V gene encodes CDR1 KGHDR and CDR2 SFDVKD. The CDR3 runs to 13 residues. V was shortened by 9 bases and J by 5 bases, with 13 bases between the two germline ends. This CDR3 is CATGDSSNNEQFF. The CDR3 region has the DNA TGTGCCACCGGAGACAGTTCAAACAATGAGCAGTTCTTC.

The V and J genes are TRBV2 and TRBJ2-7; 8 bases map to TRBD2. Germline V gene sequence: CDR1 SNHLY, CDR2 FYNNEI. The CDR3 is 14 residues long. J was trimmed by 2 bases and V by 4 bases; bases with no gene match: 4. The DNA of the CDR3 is TGTGCCAGCAGTGTGCGGGGGGTCGCCTACGAGCAGTACGTC. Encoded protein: CASSVRGVAYEQYV.

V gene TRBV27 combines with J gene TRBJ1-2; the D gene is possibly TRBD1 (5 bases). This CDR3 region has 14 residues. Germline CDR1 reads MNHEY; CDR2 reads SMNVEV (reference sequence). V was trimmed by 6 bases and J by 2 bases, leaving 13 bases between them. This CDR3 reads CASRTPGGNYGYTF. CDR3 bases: TGTGCCAGCAGAACCCCGGGGGGGAACTATGGCTACACCTTC.

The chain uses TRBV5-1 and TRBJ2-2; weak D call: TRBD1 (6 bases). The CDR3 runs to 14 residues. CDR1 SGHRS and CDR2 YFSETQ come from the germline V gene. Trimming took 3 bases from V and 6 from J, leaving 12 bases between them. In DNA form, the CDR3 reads TGCGCCAGCAGCTCATCAGGGGTGTCCGGGGAGCTGTTTTTT. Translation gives CASSSSGVSGELFF.

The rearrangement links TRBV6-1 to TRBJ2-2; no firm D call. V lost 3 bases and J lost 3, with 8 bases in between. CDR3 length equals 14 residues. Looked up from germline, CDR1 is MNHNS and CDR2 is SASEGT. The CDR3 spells CASSDLTDTGELFF. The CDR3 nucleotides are TGTGCCAGCAGTGACCTTACTGACACCGGGGAGCTGTTTTTT.

The CDR3 here is CASSLVGGGETQYF. The CDR3 coding sequence is TGTGCCAGCAGCTTAGTGGGGGGTGGGGAGACCCAGTACTTC. J is TRBJ2-5 and V is TRBV7-2; possible D gene TRBD2, 6 bases. The CDR3 has 14 amino acids. The V end lost 1 base, the J end lost 5 bases, and 11 bases lay between the germline ends. Germline assignment: CDR1 SGHTA and CDR2 FQGNSA. Full variable domain (missing parts from reference TRBV7-2 and TRBJ2-5): GAGVSQSPSNKVTEKGKDVELRCDPISGHTALYWYRQSLGQGLEFLIYFQGNSAPDKSGLPSDRFSAERTGGSVSTLTIQRTQQEDSAVYLCASSLVGGGETQYFGPGTRLLVL.

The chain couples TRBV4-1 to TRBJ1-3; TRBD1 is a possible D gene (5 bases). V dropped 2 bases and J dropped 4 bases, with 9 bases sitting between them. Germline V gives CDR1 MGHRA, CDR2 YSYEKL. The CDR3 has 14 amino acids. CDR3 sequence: CASSQPRQGNTIYF. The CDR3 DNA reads TGCGCCAGCAGCCAACCTAGACAGGGAAACACCATATATTTT.

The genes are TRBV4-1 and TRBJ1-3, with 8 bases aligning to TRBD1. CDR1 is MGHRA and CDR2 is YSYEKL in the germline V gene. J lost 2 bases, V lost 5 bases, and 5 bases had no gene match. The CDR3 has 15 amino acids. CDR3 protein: CASSARQGPGNTIYF. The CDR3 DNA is TGCGCCAGCAGCGCACGACAGGGGCCTGGAAACACCATATATTTT.